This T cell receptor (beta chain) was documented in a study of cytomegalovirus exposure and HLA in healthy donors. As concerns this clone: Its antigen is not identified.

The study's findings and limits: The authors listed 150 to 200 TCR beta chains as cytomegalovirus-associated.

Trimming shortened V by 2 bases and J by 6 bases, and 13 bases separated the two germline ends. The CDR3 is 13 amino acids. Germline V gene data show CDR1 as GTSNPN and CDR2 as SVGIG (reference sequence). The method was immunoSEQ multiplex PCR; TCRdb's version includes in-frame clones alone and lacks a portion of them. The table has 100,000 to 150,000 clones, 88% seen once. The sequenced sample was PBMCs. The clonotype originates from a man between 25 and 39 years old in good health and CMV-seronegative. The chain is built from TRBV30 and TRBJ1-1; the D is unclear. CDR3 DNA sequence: TGTGCCTGGAGTTTAATTCGCGGTTCTGAAGCTTTCTTT. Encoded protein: CAWSLIRGSEAFF.